This T cell receptor (beta chain) was recorded in a study of CD8 T cells in Susac syndrome. The table lists this clonotype with a few counts. The target antigen is unknown. Sequencing of TCR beta was undertaken in CD8+ and CD4+ T cells derived from blood. TEMRA cells were enriched by FACS, while CD8+ and CD4+ T cells were obtained through a negative isolation that was performed magnetically. The CDR3 runs 14 residues. CDR1 and CDR2 from the germline V gene are MNHEY and SMNVEV (reference sequence). The V gene lost 4 bases and the J gene lost 4 bases, with 11 bases spanning the gap. Whole-study findings and limits: Acknowledgment was made by the study that its TCR sequencing and HLA analysis involved a relatively small number of individuals.

RNA amounts of about 0.5 to 1 ug underwent reverse transcription with random hexamers. Across 54 Vbeta and 13 Jbeta, TCR beta CDR3 was amplified with immunoSEQ multiplex PCR. TCRdb redid the calling of the immunoSEQ multiplex PCR reads with MiXCR, one entry per CDR3 protein. The sample has 250,000 to 300,000 distinct CDR3 sequences, 70% to 90% seen once. The chain has TRBV27 and TRBJ2-1, with D maybe TRBD1 (7 bases). This TCR came from a human donor with multiple sclerosis. The material sequenced was CD8+ T cells from PBMCs. The CDR3 nucleotides read TGTGCCAGCAGTTGGGGGGACAGATACAATGAGCAGTTCTTC. This encodes CASSWGDRYNEQFF.